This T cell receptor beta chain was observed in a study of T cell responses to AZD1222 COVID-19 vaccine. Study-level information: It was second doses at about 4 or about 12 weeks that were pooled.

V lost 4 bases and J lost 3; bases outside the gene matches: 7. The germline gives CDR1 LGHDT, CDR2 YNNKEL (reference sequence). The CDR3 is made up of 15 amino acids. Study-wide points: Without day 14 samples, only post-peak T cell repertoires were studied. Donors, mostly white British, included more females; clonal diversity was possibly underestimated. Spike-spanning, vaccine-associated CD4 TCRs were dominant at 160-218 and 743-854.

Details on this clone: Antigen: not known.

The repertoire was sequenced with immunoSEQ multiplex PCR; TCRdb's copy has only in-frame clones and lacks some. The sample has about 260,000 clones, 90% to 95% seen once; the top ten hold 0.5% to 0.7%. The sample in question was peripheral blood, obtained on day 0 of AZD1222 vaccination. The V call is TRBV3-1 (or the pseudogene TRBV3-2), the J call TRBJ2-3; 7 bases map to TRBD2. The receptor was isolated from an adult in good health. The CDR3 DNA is TGTGCCAGCAGCCCTTGGCGGGGGAGGACAGATACGCAGTATTTT. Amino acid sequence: CASSPWRGRTDTQYF.